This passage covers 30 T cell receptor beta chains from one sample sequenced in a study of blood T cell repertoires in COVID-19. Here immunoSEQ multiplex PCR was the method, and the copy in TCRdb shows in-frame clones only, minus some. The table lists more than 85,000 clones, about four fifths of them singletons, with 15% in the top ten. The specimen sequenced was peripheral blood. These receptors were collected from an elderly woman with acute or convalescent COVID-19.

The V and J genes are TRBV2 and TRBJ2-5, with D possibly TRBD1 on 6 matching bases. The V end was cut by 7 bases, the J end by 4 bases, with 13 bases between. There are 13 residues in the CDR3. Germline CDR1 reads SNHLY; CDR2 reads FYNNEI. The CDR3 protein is CASNQDSGETQYF. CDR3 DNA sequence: TGTGCCAGCAACCAGGACAGCGGAGAGACCCAGTACTTC.

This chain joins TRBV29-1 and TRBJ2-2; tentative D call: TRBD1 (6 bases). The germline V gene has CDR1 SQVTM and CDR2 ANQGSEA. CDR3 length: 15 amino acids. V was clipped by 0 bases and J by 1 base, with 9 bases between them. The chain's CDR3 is CSVEDPRGNTGELFF. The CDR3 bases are TGCAGCGTTGAAGACCCCAGGGGGAACACCGGGGAGCTGTTTTTT.

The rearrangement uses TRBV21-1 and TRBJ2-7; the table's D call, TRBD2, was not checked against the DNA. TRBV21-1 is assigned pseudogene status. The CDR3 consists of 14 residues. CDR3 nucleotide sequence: TGTGCCAGCAGCAAAGTGGCAGCGTCCTACGAGCAGTACTTC. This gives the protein CASSKVAASYEQYF.

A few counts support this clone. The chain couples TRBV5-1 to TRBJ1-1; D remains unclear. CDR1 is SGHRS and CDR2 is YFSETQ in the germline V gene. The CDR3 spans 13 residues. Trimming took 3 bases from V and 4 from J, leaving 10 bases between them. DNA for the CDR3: TGCGCCAGCAGCTCGACTCCTTTCACTGAAGCTTTCTTT. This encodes CASSSTPFTEAFF.

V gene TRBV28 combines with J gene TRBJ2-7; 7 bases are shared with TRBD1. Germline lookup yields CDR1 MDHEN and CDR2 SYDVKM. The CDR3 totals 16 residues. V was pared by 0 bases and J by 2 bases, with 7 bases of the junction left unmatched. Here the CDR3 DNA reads TGTGCCAGCAGTTTATGGGTTAGGGGGCATGCCTACGAGCAGTACTTC. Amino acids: CASSLWVRGHAYEQYF. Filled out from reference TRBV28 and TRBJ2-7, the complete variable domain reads DVKVTQSSRYLVKRTGEKVFLECVQDMDHENMFWYRQDPGLGLRLIYFSYDVKMKEKGDIPEGYSVSREKKERFSLILESASTNQTSMYLCASSLWVRGHAYEQYFGPGTRLTVT.

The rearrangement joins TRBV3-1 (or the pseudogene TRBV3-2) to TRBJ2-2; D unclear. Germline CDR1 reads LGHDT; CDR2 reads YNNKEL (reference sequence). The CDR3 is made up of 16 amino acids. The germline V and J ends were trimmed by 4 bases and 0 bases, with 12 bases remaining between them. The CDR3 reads CASSRPGSSNTGELFF. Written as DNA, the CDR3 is TGTGCCAGCAGCCGGCCTGGCAGTTCGAACACCGGGGAGCTGTTTTTT.

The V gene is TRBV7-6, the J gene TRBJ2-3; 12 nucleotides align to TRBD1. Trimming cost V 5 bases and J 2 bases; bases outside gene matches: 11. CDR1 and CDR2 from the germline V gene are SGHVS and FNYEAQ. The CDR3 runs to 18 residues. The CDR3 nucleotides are TGTGCCAGCAGCCTTGTCGGGACAGGGGGCTCCATCACAGATACGCAGTATTTT. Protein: CASSLVGTGGSITDTQYF.

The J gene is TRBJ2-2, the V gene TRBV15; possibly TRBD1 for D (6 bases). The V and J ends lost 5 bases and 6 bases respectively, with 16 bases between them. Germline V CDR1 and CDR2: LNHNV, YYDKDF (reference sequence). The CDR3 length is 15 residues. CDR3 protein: CATSGTLRTPGELFF. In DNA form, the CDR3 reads TGTGCCACCAGCGGGACACTCCGAACCCCCGGGGAGCTGTTTTTT.

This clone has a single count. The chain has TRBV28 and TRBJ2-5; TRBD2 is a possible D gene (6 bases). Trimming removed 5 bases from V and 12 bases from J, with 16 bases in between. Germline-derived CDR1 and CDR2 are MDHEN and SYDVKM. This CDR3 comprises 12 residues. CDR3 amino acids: CASSRPGLPKYF. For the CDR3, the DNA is TGTGCCAGCAGTCGCCCGGGACTTCCGAAGTACTTC. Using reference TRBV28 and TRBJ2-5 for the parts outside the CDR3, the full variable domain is DVKVTQSSRYLVKRTGEKVFLECVQDMDHENMFWYRQDPGLGLRLIYFSYDVKMKEKGDIPEGYSVSREKKERFSLILESASTNQTSMYLCASSRPGLPKYFGPGTRLLVL.

CDR3 sequence: CASSLETSGRASAHEQYF. The CDR3 DNA sequence: TGCGCCAGCAGCTTGGAGACTAGCGGGAGGGCCTCGGCCCACGAGCAGTACTTC. The gene calls are TRBV5-1 and TRBJ2-7; the match to TRBD2 covers 14 bases. Germline loops: CDR1 SGHRS, CDR2 YFSETQ. The CDR3 covers 18 residues. The V segment lost 0 bases and the J segment 5 bases; nucleotides outside the gene matches: 10.

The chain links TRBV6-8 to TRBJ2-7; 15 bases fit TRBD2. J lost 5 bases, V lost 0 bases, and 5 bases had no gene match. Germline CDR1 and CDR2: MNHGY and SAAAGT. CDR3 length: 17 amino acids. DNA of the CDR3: TGTGCCAGCAGTTACTCCGGGACTAGCGGGAGGAAAGACGAGCAGTACGTC. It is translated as CASSYSGTSGRKDEQYV.

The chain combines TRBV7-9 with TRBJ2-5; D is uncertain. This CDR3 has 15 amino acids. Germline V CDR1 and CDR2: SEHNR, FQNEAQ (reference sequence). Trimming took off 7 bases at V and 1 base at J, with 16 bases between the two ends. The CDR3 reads CASKALRSLQETQYF. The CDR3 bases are TGTGCCAGCAAGGCCCTCAGGTCGCTCCAAGAGACCCAGTACTTC.

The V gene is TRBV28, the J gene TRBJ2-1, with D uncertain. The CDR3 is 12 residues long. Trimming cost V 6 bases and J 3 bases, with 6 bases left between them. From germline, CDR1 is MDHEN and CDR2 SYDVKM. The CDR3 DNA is TGTGCCAGCAGCCTAAACTACAATGAGCAGTTCTTC. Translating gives CASSLNYNEQFF.

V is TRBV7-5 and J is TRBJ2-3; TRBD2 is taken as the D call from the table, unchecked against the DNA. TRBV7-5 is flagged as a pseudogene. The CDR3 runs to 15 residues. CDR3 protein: CARSLVRGVTDTQYF. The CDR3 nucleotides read TGTGCCAGAAGCTTAGTACGAGGAGTCACAGATACGCAGTATTTT.

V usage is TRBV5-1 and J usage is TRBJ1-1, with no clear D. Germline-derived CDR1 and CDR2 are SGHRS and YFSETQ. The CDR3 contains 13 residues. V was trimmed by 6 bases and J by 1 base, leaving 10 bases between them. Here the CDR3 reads CASKGGRNTEAFF. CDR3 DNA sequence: TGCGCCAGCAAGGGAGGCAGGAACACTGAAGCTTTCTTT.

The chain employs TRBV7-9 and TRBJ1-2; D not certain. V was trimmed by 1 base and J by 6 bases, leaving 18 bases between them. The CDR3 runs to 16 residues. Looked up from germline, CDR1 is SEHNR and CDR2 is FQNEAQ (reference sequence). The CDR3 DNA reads TGTGCCAGCAGCTTAGAGGCAGCGGAGGGAGGTGATGGCTACACCTTC. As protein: CASSLEAAEGGDGYTF.

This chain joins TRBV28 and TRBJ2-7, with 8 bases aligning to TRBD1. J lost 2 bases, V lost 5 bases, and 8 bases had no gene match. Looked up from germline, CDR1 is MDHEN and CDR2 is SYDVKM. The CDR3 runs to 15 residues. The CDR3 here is CASSLGGQAAYEQYF. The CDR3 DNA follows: TGTGCCAGCAGTCTTGGGGGACAGGCCGCCTACGAGCAGTACTTC.

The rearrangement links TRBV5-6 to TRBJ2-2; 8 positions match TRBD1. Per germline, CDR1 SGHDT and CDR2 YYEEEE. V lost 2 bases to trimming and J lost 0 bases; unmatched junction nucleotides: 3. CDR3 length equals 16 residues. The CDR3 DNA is TGTGCCAGCAGCTTCAGGGGGCCGTCGAACACCGGGGAGCTGTTTTTT. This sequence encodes CASSFRGPSNTGELFF.

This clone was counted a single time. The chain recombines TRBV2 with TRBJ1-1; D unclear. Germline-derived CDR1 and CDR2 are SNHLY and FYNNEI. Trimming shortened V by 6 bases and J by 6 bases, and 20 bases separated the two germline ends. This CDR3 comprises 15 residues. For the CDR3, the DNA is TGTGCCAGCAGGGCCCAGAGGCTGGGTGTCGCTGAAGCTTTCTTT. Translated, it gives CASRAQRLGVAEAFF.

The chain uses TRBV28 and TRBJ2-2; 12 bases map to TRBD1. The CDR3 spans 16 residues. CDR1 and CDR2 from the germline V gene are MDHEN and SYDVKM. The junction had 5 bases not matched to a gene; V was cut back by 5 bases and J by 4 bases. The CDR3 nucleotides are TGTGCCAGCAGTGATCCGGGACAGGGGGCCACCGGGGAGCTGTTTTTT. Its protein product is CASSDPGQGATGELFF.

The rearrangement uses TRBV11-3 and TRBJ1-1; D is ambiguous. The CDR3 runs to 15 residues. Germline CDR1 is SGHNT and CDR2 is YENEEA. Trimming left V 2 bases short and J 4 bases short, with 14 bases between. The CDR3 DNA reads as TGTGCCAGCAGCTTACGAGGTTCACGGATCACTGAAGCTTTCTTT. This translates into CASSLRGSRITEAFF.

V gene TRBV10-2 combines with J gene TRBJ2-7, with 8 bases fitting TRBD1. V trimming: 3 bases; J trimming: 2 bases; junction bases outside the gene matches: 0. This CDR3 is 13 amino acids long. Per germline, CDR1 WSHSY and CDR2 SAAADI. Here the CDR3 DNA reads TGCGCCAGCAGTGAACAGGGGGCCTACGAGCAGTACGTC. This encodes CASSEQGAYEQYV.

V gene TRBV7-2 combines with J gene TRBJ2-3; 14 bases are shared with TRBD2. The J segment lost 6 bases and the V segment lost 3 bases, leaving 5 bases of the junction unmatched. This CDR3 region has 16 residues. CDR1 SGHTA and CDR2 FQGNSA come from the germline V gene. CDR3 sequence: CASSLGLAGVADTQYF. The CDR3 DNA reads TGTGCCAGCAGCTTGGGACTAGCGGGAGTTGCGGATACGCAGTATTTT. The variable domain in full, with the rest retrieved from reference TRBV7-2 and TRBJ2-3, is GAGVSQSPSNKVTEKGKDVELRCDPISGHTALYWYRQSLGQGLEFLIYFQGNSAPDKSGLPSDRFSAERTGGSVSTLTIQRTQQEDSAVYLCASSLGLAGVADTQYFGPGTRLTVL.

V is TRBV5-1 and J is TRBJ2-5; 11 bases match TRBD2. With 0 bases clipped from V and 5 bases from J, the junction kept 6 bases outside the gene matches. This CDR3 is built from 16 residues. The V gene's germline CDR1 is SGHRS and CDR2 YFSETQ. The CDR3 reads CASSLGLAGRWETQYF. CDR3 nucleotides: TGCGCCAGCAGCTTGGGACTAGCGGGGAGATGGGAGACCCAGTACTTC.

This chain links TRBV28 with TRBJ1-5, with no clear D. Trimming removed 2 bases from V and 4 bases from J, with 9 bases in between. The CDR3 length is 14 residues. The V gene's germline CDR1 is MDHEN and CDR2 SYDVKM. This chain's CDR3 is CASSLGSNNQPQHF. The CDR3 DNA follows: TGTGCCAGCAGTTTAGGCAGTAATAATCAGCCCCAGCATTTT.

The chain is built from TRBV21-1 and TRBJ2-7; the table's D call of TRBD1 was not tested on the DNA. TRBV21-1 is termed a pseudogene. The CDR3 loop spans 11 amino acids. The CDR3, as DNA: TGTGCCAGCCCCCCAGCCTACGAGCAGTACGTC. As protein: CASPPAYEQYV.

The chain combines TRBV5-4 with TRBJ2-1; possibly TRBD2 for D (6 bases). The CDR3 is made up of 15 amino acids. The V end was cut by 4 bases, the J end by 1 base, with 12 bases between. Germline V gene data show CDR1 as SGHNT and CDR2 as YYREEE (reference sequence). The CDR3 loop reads CASSATSRSYNEQFF. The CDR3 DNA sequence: TGTGCCAGCAGCGCGACTAGTCGGTCCTACAATGAGCAGTTCTTC.

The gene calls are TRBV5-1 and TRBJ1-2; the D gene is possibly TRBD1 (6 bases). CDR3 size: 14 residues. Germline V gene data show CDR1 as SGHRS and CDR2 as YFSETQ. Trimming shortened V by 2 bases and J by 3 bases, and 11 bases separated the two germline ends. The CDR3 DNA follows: TGCGCCAGCAGCTTTGGGGGCTCGTACTATGGCTACACCTTC. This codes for CASSFGGSYYGYTF.

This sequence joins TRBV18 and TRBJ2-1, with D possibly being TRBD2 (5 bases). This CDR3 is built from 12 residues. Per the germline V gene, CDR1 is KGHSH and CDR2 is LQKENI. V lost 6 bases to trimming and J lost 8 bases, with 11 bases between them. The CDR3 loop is CASSRTGDEQFF. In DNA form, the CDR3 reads TGTGCCAGCTCGAGGACTGGGGATGAGCAGTTCTTC.

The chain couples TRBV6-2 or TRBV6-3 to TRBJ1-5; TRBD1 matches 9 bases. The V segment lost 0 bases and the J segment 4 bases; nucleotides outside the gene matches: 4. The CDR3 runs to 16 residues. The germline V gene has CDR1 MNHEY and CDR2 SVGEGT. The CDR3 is CASSYSGQGPNQPQHF. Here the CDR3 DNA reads TGTGCCAGCAGTTACTCAGGACAGGGGCCGAATCAGCCCCAGCATTTT.